This TCR beta chain stems from a study of Ad26.COV2.S vaccination and SARS-CoV-2 variants. In the study overall: Intramuscular Ad26.COV2.S at 5x10^10 or 1x10^11 viral particles. The study's findings and limits: Total T cell responses, in the TCR breadth and depth analyses, may have been underestimated.

As for treatment: some 20 received Ad26.COV2.S at low or high dose, single or two shots; five or six received placebo; per-sample allocation not given. Samples were taken on day 63 after the first vaccine or placebo injection. V lost 6 bases and J 6 bases, leaving 20 bases between the germline ends. CDR3 size: 15 residues. The germline CDR1 and CDR2 sequences are MNHEY and SVGAGI. Profiling relied on immunoSEQ multiplex PCR, and the TCRdb table lists in-frame clones only, not all of them. In the table there are about 390,000 clones, around nine tenths of which are singletons. With regard to this clone: Antigen unknown.

The TCR sequence derives from a person between 18 and 65 years old who received the Ad26.COV2.S COVID-19 vaccine or a placebo. The J gene is TRBJ1-2, the V gene TRBV6-5; TRBD1 is a possible D gene (6 bases). The material was peripheral blood, obtained in a trial of Ad26.COV2.S vaccine versus placebo. For the CDR3, the DNA is TGTGCCAGCAGCCAAATCGCAGGGGTGTGGCATGGCTACACCTTC. Translating gives CASSQIAGVWHGYTF.